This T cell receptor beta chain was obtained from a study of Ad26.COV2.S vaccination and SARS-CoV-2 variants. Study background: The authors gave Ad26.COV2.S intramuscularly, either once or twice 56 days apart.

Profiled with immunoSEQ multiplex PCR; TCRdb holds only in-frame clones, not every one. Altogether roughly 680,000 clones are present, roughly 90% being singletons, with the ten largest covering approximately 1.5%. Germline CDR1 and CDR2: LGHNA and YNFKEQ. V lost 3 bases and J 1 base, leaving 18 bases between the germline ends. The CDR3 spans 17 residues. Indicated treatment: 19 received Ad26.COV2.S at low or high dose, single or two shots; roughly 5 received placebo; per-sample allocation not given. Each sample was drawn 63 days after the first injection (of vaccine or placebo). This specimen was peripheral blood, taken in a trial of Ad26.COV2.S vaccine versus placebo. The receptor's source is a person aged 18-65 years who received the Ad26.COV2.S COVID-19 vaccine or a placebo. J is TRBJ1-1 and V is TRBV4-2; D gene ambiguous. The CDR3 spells CASSQHPDPWENTEAFF. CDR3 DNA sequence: TGTGCCAGCAGCCAGCATCCGGACCCATGGGAGAACACTGAAGCTTTCTTT.